This TCR beta chain was captured in a study of blood T cell repertoires in COVID-19. Overall study: COVID-19 samples, acute and convalescent, were from the United States, Italy and Spain.

The Seattle site enrolled patients during active infection and followed them longitudinally. The table came from immunoSEQ multiplex PCR; TCRdb's copy has only in-frame clones and leaves some out. The data contain some 100,000 clones, roughly 88% of them seen just once; the ten biggest clones take up approximately 2%. There are 16 residues in the CDR3. Germline assignment: CDR1 SGHRS and CDR2 YFSETQ. With 0 bases clipped from V and 2 bases from J, the junction kept 4 bases outside the gene matches. This sequence originates from a man aged 45-65 years with COVID-19, enrolled during active disease. The sequenced sample consisted of peripheral blood. The chain links TRBV5-1 to TRBJ2-3; 9 positions match TRBD2. CDR3 nucleotides: TGCGCCAGCAGCTTGGTAGTAGCGGGGGACACAGATACGCAGTATTTT. Amino acid sequence: CASSLVVAGDTDTQYF.